A single sample gave rise to the 32 T cell receptor beta chains below, sequenced in a study of patients and donors after allogeneic stem cell transplantation. TCRdb itself ran the RT-PCR reads through MiXCR, one entry per CDR3 protein. The sample has about a million distinct CDR3 sequences; approximately 19% are singletons. Sequenced sample: blood, either unsorted or a sorted T cell fraction (not recorded which). All receptors derive from a human donor who was either an allogeneic HSCT recipient or a stem cell or donor lymphocyte infusion donor (not recorded which). It is not recorded whose cells these are; they may come from a transplant donor.

The chain combines TRBV7-9 with TRBJ2-5, with TRBD1 as a possible D gene (5 bases). This CDR3 is built from 16 residues. Trimming shortened V by 5 bases and J by 2 bases, and 18 bases separated the two germline ends. Germline assignment: CDR1 SEHNR and CDR2 FQNEAQ (reference sequence). The CDR3 DNA sequence: TGTGCCAGCAGCGCCAGGGTTTGGGGTGGACAAGAGACCCAGTACTTC. This encodes CASSARVWGGQETQYF.

This clonotype appeared a few times. CDR3 nucleotides: TGTGCCAGCAGCCTCATGGGACTAGCCCTTGGGGAGACCCAGTACTTC. Protein sequence: CASSLMGLALGETQYF. This chain connects TRBV4-2 to TRBJ2-5; TRBD2 agrees at 9 bases. V lost 4 bases and J lost 5; bases outside the gene matches: 11. Looked up from germline, CDR1 is LGHNA and CDR2 is YNFKEQ. The CDR3 covers 16 residues.

This clonotype has a handful of counts. The chain carries TRBV30 and TRBJ1-2; 8 nucleotides align to TRBD1. V trimming: 5 bases; J trimming: 6 bases; junction bases outside the gene matches: 8. This CDR3 contains 13 residues. Germline CDR1 GTSNPN, CDR2 SVGIG (reference sequence). The CDR3 nucleotides read TGTGCCTGGGCTAAGGACAGGGCACATGGCTACACCTTC. It encodes CAWAKDRAHGYTF.

In this sample, this clonotype turned up a few times. This chain uses TRBV5-1 with TRBJ2-2; 14 nucleotides match TRBD2. Trimming at V came to 4 bases and at J to 5 bases, leaving 4 bases not matched to a gene. The CDR3 runs to 16 residues. Per germline, CDR1 SGHRS and CDR2 YFSETQ. CDR3 protein: CASSMGLAGATGELFF. The CDR3 DNA is TGCGCCAGCAGCATGGGACTAGCGGGAGCGACCGGGGAGCTGTTTTTT.

The J gene is TRBJ1-2, the V gene TRBV5-1, with D possibly TRBD1 on 6 matching bases. This CDR3 region has 15 residues. Germline assignment: CDR1 SGHRS and CDR2 YFSETQ. V shed 5 bases and J shed 6 bases, with 20 bases lying between them. As DNA, the CDR3 is TGCGCCAGCAGTCCTATACCGGCGAGGGGGGATGGCTACACCTTC. It yields the protein CASSPIPARGDGYTF.

This clonotype came up a few times. J is TRBJ2-5 and V is TRBV6-6; D remains ambiguous. The CDR3 is made up of 12 amino acids. CDR1 MNHNY and CDR2 SVGAGI come from the germline V gene (reference sequence). V lost 7 bases and J 5 bases, leaving 11 bases between the germline ends. The CDR3 here is CASTNNRETQYF. In nucleotides, the CDR3 is TGTGCCAGCACCAACAATCGGGAGACCCAGTACTTC.

This clonotype occurred a few times. This rearrangement joins TRBV12-5 to TRBJ1-2; D is ambiguous. Germline CDR1 is LGHNT and CDR2 is FRNRAP. V lost 4 bases and J lost 4, with 10 bases in between. The CDR3 runs 13 residues. The CDR3 sequence is CASGSAGFYGYTF. The CDR3 DNA is TGTGCTAGTGGTTCCGCTGGATTCTATGGCTACACCTTC.

The chain combines TRBV11-2 with TRBJ2-1; 11 positions agree with TRBD2. The V and J ends lost 1 base and 0 bases, in that order; junction bases with no gene match: 5. The CDR3 covers 18 residues. Germline loops: CDR1 SGHAT, CDR2 FQNNGV. The CDR3 spells CASSLGGLAGSSYNEQFF. The CDR3, as DNA: TGTGCCAGCAGCTTAGGCGGACTAGCGGGCAGCTCCTACAATGAGCAGTTCTTC.

The CDR3 coding sequence is TGTGCCAGCAGCTTCCCGAGCGGGGGTCCTTACGAGCAGTACTTC. Amino acid sequence: CASSFPSGGPYEQYF. The rearrangement links TRBV12-3 or TRBV12-4 to TRBJ2-7; 8 bases match TRBD2. The CDR3 length is 15 residues. The J segment lost 4 bases and the V segment lost 6 bases, leaving 11 bases of the junction unmatched.

V usage is TRBV28 and J usage is TRBJ2-4, with D tentatively TRBD2 (5 bases). Trimming removed 10 bases from V and 7 bases from J, with 11 bases in between. The CDR3 is 11 residues long. Per the germline V gene, CDR1 is MDHEN and CDR2 is SYDVKM. CDR3 residues: CATGSENIQYF. In DNA form, the CDR3 reads TGTGCCACCGGTAGCGAGAACATTCAGTACTTC.

In this sample, this clonotype turned up a few times. The CDR3 region is CSARQWRLAKNIQYF. The DNA of the CDR3 is TGCAGTGCTAGGCAGTGGAGACTAGCCAAAAACATTCAGTACTTC. The chain recombines TRBV20-1 with TRBJ2-4; no firm D call. V lost 3 bases, J lost 0 bases, and 12 bases lay in between. This CDR3 contains 15 residues. Germline V lookup: CDR1 DFQATT, CDR2 SNEGSKA (reference sequence).

The chain couples TRBV13 to TRBJ2-1, with a possible D match to TRBD2 (6 bases). Per the germline V gene, CDR1 is PRHDT and CDR2 is FYEKMQ (reference sequence). Trimming took 5 bases from V and 7 from J, leaving 24 bases between them. The length of the CDR3 is 17 residues. The CDR3 DNA is TGTGCCAGCAGCGAGACCAAGACTAGTTTCATGGGGAATGAGCAGTTCTTC. This codes for CASSETKTSFMGNEQFF.

In its sample, this clonotype was seen a few times. This chain joins TRBV12-3 or TRBV12-4 and TRBJ2-2; 9 bases agree with TRBD2. The V segment lost 8 bases and the J segment 4 bases; nucleotides outside the gene matches: 5. The CDR3 length is 14 residues. In DNA form, the CDR3 reads TGTGCCAGCTTGCGGGAGGGCCCCACCGGGGAGCTGTTTTTT. This gives the protein CASLREGPTGELFF.

This clonotype was recorded a few times. The chain is built from TRBV20-1 and TRBJ1-3, with TRBD1 matching 9 bases. Trimming cost V 6 bases and J 2 bases; bases outside gene matches: 5. Germline V gene sequence: CDR1 DFQATT, CDR2 SNEGSKA (reference sequence). CDR3 length equals 14 residues. CDR3 nucleotides: TGCAGTGCGCGGGACAGGGTAACTGGAAACACCATATATTTT. It encodes CSARDRVTGNTIYF.

V is TRBV6-2 or TRBV6-3 and J is TRBJ2-1, with D possibly matching TRBD2 (6 bases). In germline, CDR1 is MNHEY, CDR2 SVGEGT. The CDR3 totals 15 residues. The V end lost 7 bases, the J end lost 2 bases, and 15 bases lay between the germline ends. The DNA of the CDR3 is TGTGCCAGCACCACGGGGGTACCGGCCTACAATGAGCAGTTCTTC. Translation gives CASTTGVPAYNEQFF.

The chain couples TRBV5-1 to TRBJ2-1; D gene unclear. This CDR3 spans 14 amino acids. The germline V and J ends were trimmed by 3 bases and 4 bases, with 11 bases remaining between them. The germline gives CDR1 SGHRS, CDR2 YFSETQ. CDR3 sequence reads: CASSSPPDYNEQFF. Written as DNA, the CDR3 is TGCGCCAGCAGCTCTCCCCCGGATTACAATGAGCAGTTCTTC.

V is TRBV6-1 and J is TRBJ1-4, with a tentative D call TRBD1 (5 bases). The germline gives CDR1 MNHNS, CDR2 SASEGT. CDR3 size: 14 residues. The ends were cut back, 8 bases at V and 7 bases at J, with 17 bases in the middle. This CDR3 is CASCRRGVSEKLFF. CDR3 DNA sequence: TGTGCCAGCTGCAGACGAGGGGTTAGTGAAAAACTGTTTTTT.

The J gene is TRBJ1-5, the V gene TRBV20-1, with D hard to call. Trimming pared 3 bases from V and 5 bases from J, leaving 14 bases between. Germline loops: CDR1 DFQATT, CDR2 SNEGSKA (reference sequence). This CDR3 region has 14 residues. CDR3 coding DNA: TGCAGTGCTAGGTTGGCTCTAGGTGATCAGCCCCAGCATTTT. This sequence encodes CSARLALGDQPQHF.

This clonotype came up a few times. This chain links TRBV3-1 with TRBJ2-3; TRBD1 matches 10 bases. Germline lookup yields CDR1 LGHDT and CDR2 YNNKEL (reference sequence). V trimming: 4 bases; J trimming: 4 bases; junction bases outside the gene matches: 5. This CDR3 is 15 amino acids long. The CDR3 reads CASSPRDRGADTQYF. CDR3 in DNA: TGTGCCAGCAGCCCAAGGGACAGGGGAGCAGATACGCAGTATTTT.

This clonotype has a count of ten or more. This sequence joins TRBV24-1 and TRBJ2-7, with TRBD2 matching over 8 bases. V shed 6 bases and J 3 bases; nucleotides not matched to a gene: 6. CDR1 KGHDR and CDR2 SFDVKD come from the germline V gene. This CDR3 has 14 residues. The CDR3, as DNA: TGTGCCACCAGTTCTACTAGCGGAGACTACGAGCAGTACTTC. This codes for CATSSTSGDYEQYF.

Only a few counts were recorded for this clonotype. The chain carries TRBV5-1 and TRBJ2-1; maybe TRBD1 (6 bases). In germline, CDR1 is SGHRS, CDR2 YFSETQ. There are 16 residues in the CDR3. Trimming stripped 0 bases from V and 6 bases from J, with 16 bases between. The CDR3 loop reads CASSLGRQALFNEQFF. Here the CDR3 DNA reads TGCGCCAGCAGCTTGGGCAGACAGGCCCTCTTCAATGAGCAGTTCTTC.

This rearrangement joins TRBV6-1 to TRBJ1-5, with D perhaps TRBD1 (5 bases). Germline V gene lookup returns CDR1 MNHNS and CDR2 SASEGT. V was clipped by 3 bases and J by 2 bases, with 11 bases between them. CDR3 length: 15 residues. CDR3 coding DNA: TGTGCCAGCAGTGACTTACAGGTCCGCAATCAGCCCCAGCATTTT. Protein: CASSDLQVRNQPQHF.

Many counts were recorded for this clonotype. The chain employs TRBV4-1 and TRBJ2-3; the D is unclear. The CDR3 loop spans 15 amino acids. V gave up 0 bases and J gave up 3 bases, with 10 bases separating them. CDR1 is MGHRA, CDR2 YSYEKL, per germline. DNA for the CDR3: TGCGCCAGCAGCCAAGAGAGAGGTCGGACAGATACGCAGTATTTT. It yields the protein CASSQERGRTDTQYF.

In its sample, this clonotype was seen a few times. The chain joins TRBV20-1 to TRBJ1-1, with D tentatively TRBD1 (6 bases). Germline CDR1 and CDR2: DFQATT and SNEGSKA (reference sequence). The CDR3 has 12 amino acids. Trimming stripped 5 bases from V and 6 bases from J, with 13 bases between. The CDR3 nucleotides read TGCAGTGCTTTCCCGGGGGCTGCTGAAGCTTTCTTT. It yields the protein CSAFPGAAEAFF.

This clonotype was seen at least ten times. The chain has TRBV27 and TRBJ2-2; weak D call: TRBD2 (6 bases). CDR3 size: 12 residues. Germline V gives CDR1 MNHEY, CDR2 SMNVEV (reference sequence). V lost 6 bases and J 4 bases, leaving 6 bases between the germline ends. CDR3 in amino acids: CASSGGTGELFF. In DNA form, the CDR3 reads TGTGCCAGCAGCGGGGGCACCGGGGAGCTGTTTTTT.

This chain joins TRBV7-9 and TRBJ2-3; D is unclear. The germline V and J ends were trimmed by 4 bases and 6 bases, with 14 bases remaining between them. CDR3 length equals 14 residues. Germline V gene lookup returns CDR1 SEHNR and CDR2 FQNEAQ (reference sequence). The DNA for the CDR3 is TGTGCCAGCAGCTACATTCGGGCCTCGGATACGCAGTATTTT. Translating it yields CASSYIRASDTQYF.

This clonotype was recorded a few times. This sequence joins TRBV3-1 and TRBJ2-7, with D possibly being TRBD2 (6 bases). This CDR3 comprises 14 residues. V lost 4 bases and J lost 2, with 12 bases in between. Germline-derived CDR1 and CDR2 are LGHDT and YNNKEL (reference sequence). The CDR3 protein is CASSRAEGTYEQYF. CDR3 in DNA: TGTGCCAGCAGCCGTGCGGAGGGGACCTACGAGCAGTACTTC.

This clonotype was observed a handful of times. The rearrangement joins TRBV12-3 or TRBV12-4 to TRBJ2-5; possibly TRBD1 or TRBD2 for D (5 bases each). V dropped 6 bases and J dropped 4 bases, with 21 bases sitting between them. This CDR3 is 16 amino acids long. CDR3 sequence reads: CASSRGERPPRETQYF. DNA of the CDR3: TGTGCCAGCAGCCGAGGGGAACGGCCCCCTCGAGAGACCCAGTACTTC.

This clonotype was detected many times. The chain carries TRBV20-1 and TRBJ2-1, with TRBD2 identical over 12 bases. Per germline, CDR1 DFQATT and CDR2 SNEGSKA (reference sequence). V gave up 3 bases and J gave up 4 bases; unmatched junction bases: 1. This CDR3 comprises 14 residues. The CDR3 DNA reads TGCAGTGCTAGCGGGACTAGCGGGTACAATGAGCAGTTCTTC. It translates to CSASGTSGYNEQFF.

This clonotype was seen a handful of times. The rearrangement uses TRBV2 and TRBJ2-3, with D possibly being TRBD1 or TRBD2 (5 bases each). The V and J ends lost 4 bases and 0 bases respectively, with 11 bases between them. CDR1 SNHLY and CDR2 FYNNEI come from the germline V gene. The CDR3 is made up of 15 amino acids. The CDR3 loop reads CASSVLWGSTDTQYF. CDR3 nucleotide sequence: TGTGCCAGCAGTGTCCTCTGGGGGAGCACAGATACGCAGTATTTT.

This sequence joins TRBV12-3 or TRBV12-4 and TRBJ2-3, with D possibly matching TRBD2 (7 bases). V was shortened by 5 bases and J by 6 bases, with 21 bases between the two germline ends. CDR3 length equals 16 residues. The CDR3 here is CASSREVKGGADTQYF. The CDR3 coding sequence is TGTGCCAGCAGTCGCGAGGTCAAGGGGGGGGCGGATACGCAGTATTTT.

The chain employs TRBV15 and TRBJ2-1; 16 nucleotides agree with TRBD2. There are 17 residues in the CDR3. Germline values: CDR1 LNHNV, CDR2 YYDKDF (reference sequence). The V segment lost 5 bases and the J segment 8 bases; nucleotides outside the gene matches: 9. The CDR3 DNA sequence: TGTGCCACCAGCCCCGAAGGGGGGACTAGCGGGAGGGATGAGCAGTTCTTC. This translates into CATSPEGGTSGRDEQFF.